One and the same sample provided the 27 T cell receptor beta chains below, sequenced in a study of memory CD4+ T cells and cytomegalovirus serostatus. The sort gate was single viable CD3+CD4+CD8-CD45RO+ cells for memory CD4+ T cells. Some clones are missing from TCRdb's copy, which holds only in-frame ones; the method was immunoSEQ multiplex PCR. Seen here are roughly 42,000 clones, around 80% observed once, and the top ten hold about 0.6%. Sequencing used memory CD4+ T cells from blood. These receptors were obtained from an adult in good health and CMV-seronegative.

The V gene is TRBV6-5, the J gene TRBJ1-6, with D possibly matching TRBD1 (5 bases). Germline V gene sequence: CDR1 MNHEY, CDR2 SVGAGI. V was clipped by 0 bases and J by 7 bases, with 13 bases between them. CDR3 length: 16 residues. In DNA, the CDR3 is TGTGCCAGCAGTTACTCGTTGTCGCAGGGCAATTCACCCCTCCACTTT. Translated: CASSYSLSQGNSPLHF.

The V call is TRBV2, the J call TRBJ2-1; 7 bases are shared with TRBD2. Germline CDR1 is SNHLY and CDR2 is FYNNEI. J lost 10 bases, V lost 4 bases, and 4 bases had no gene match. The length of the CDR3 is 12 residues. CDR3 DNA sequence: TGTGCCAGCAGTGGTGGGGGGGTCGAGCAGTTCTTC. Translation: CASSGGGVEQFF.

The chain has TRBV5-5 and TRBJ1-1, with 8 bases fitting TRBD1. The junction had 4 bases not matched to a gene; V was cut back by 3 bases and J by 9 bases. The CDR3 has 12 residues. The germline CDR1 and CDR2 sequences are SGHKS and YYEKEE (reference sequence). CDR3 sequence: CASSSGQGKAFF. CDR3 DNA sequence: TGTGCCAGCAGCTCCGGACAGGGAAAAGCTTTCTTT.

The table lists this clone with a count of one. V is TRBV5-1 and J is TRBJ2-7; 7 bases map to TRBD1. CDR3 length: 15 residues. Germline loops: CDR1 SGHRS, CDR2 YFSETQ. The junction had 9 bases not matched to a gene; V was cut back by 4 bases and J by 2 bases. CDR3 protein: CASSIGTASAYEQYF. CDR3 in DNA: TGCGCCAGCAGCATAGGGACAGCTTCCGCCTACGAGCAGTACTTC.

The chain links TRBV5-5 to TRBJ1-2; no firm D call. Trimming pared 0 bases from V and 1 base from J, leaving 10 bases between. CDR1 and CDR2 (germline): SGHKS, YYEKEE (reference sequence). The CDR3 contains 15 residues. CDR3 amino acids: CASSLAGPGNYGYTF. CDR3 in DNA: TGTGCCAGCAGCTTGGCAGGCCCTGGTAACTATGGCTACACCTTC.

This chain uses TRBV11-3 with TRBJ2-5, with D tentatively TRBD2 (7 bases). Germline-derived CDR1 and CDR2 are SGHNT and YENEEA. Deletions cut 1 base from V and 5 bases from J, with 11 bases between. This CDR3 region has 14 residues. Here the CDR3 reads CASSLGGGSETQYF. Here the CDR3 DNA reads TGTGCCAGCAGCTTAGGCGGGGGCTCGGAGACCCAGTACTTC.

The gene calls are TRBV15 and TRBJ1-3, with a tentative D call TRBD1 (5 bases). V was trimmed by 2 bases and J by 3 bases, leaving 17 bases between them. CDR1 LNHNV and CDR2 YYDKDF come from the germline V gene (reference sequence). This CDR3 is 17 amino acids long. CDR3 loop: CATSRLRLGTFGNTIYF. CDR3 DNA sequence: TGTGCCACCAGCAGATTGCGCCTTGGGACGTTTGGAAACACCATATATTTT.

The J gene is TRBJ2-3, the V gene TRBV15, with unresolved D. The ends were cut back, 0 bases at V and 5 bases at J, with 3 bases in the middle. The CDR3 extends over 12 amino acids. The germline V gene has CDR1 LNHNV and CDR2 YYDKDF (reference sequence). The CDR3 here is CATSRDQDTQYF. The DNA of the CDR3 is TGTGCCACCAGCAGAGATCAAGATACGCAGTATTTT.

In regard to this clone: One end of the junction fails to match germline, which may point to a read error. V is TRBV7-9 and J is TRBJ2-6, with 8 bases fitting TRBD2. The CDR3 loop spans 15 amino acids. Germline V gives CDR1 SEHNR, CDR2 FQNEAQ (reference sequence). The CDR3 loop is CASSVAGTGANVLTF. As DNA, the CDR3 is TGTGCCAGCAGCGTAGCGGGGACTGGGGCCAACGTCCTGACTTTC. The full variable domain, its missing parts supplied by reference TRBV7-9 and TRBJ2-6, is DTGVSQNPRHKITKRGQNVTFRCDPISEHNRLYWYRQTLGQGPEFLTYFQNEAQLEKSRLLSDRFSAERPKGSFSTLEIQRTEQGDSAMYLCASSVAGTGANVLTFGAGSRLTVL.

This chain uses TRBV6-6 with TRBJ2-5; perhaps D is TRBD1 or TRBD2 (5 bases each). V was pared by 6 bases and J by 4 bases, with 18 bases between. The CDR3 length is 15 residues. The V gene's germline CDR1 is MNHNY and CDR2 SVGAGI (reference sequence). The CDR3 nucleotides are TGTGCCAGCAGGGGAGTCCAGGGCTCCTCAGAGACCCAGTACTTC. Amino acid sequence: CASRGVQGSSETQYF.

This clone was seen a handful of times. This rearrangement joins TRBV20-1 to TRBJ1-1, with unresolved D. This CDR3 has 11 amino acids. Deletions cut 2 bases from V and 11 bases from J, with 12 bases between. The germline V gene has CDR1 DFQATT and CDR2 SNEGSKA (reference sequence). The CDR3 loop reads CSARSWREAFF. Here the CDR3 DNA reads TGCAGTGCTAGATCCTGGAGAGAGGCTTTCTTT.

The chain recombines TRBV19 with TRBJ2-2; maybe TRBD1 (6 bases). Germline loops: CDR1 LNHDA, CDR2 SQIVND (reference sequence). The germline V and J ends were trimmed by 7 bases and 7 bases, with 10 bases remaining between them. This CDR3 is built from 12 residues. The CDR3: CASKGVHGELFF. DNA of the CDR3: TGTGCCAGTAAGGGGGTCCACGGGGAGCTGTTTTTT.

The V call is TRBV28, the J call TRBJ2-4; D is unresolved. The CDR3 loop spans 16 amino acids. Germline V CDR1 and CDR2: MDHEN, SYDVKM. Trimming removed 5 bases at V and 6 bases at J, with 20 bases between. For the CDR3, the DNA is TGTGCCAGCAGTGAGATACGGTCCGTCTGGGGAAACATTCAGTACTTC. This sequence encodes CASSEIRSVWGNIQYF.

The chain uses TRBV5-1 and TRBJ2-3, with D perhaps TRBD1 (5 bases). Germline CDR1 is SGHRS and CDR2 is YFSETQ. The CDR3 spans 14 residues. V was pared by 8 bases and J by 5 bases, with 18 bases between. The CDR3 bases are TGCGCCAGTTATATATCCAGGGTGGGAGATACGCAGTATTTT. Translation gives CASYISRVGDTQYF.

The V gene is TRBV5-6, the J gene TRBJ1-6, with TRBD1 matching over 11 bases. The CDR3 covers 15 residues. Germline values: CDR1 SGHDT, CDR2 YYEEEE. J was trimmed by 5 bases and V by 3 bases; bases with no gene match: 1. The CDR3: CASSWTGGDNSPLHF. The CDR3 DNA reads as TGTGCCAGCAGCTGGACAGGGGGCGATAATTCACCCCTCCACTTT. The variable domain in full, with the rest retrieved from reference TRBV5-6 and TRBJ1-6, is DAGVTQSPTHLIKTRGQQVTLRCSPKSGHDTVSWYQQALGQGPQFIFQYYEEEERQRGNFPDRFSGHQFPNYSSELNVNALLLGDSALYLCASSWTGGDNSPLHFGNGTRLTVT.

The chain employs TRBV27 and TRBJ2-5, with unresolved D. V gave up 5 bases and J gave up 1 base, with 23 bases separating them. The CDR3 loop spans 18 amino acids. Germline CDR1 MNHEY, CDR2 SMNVEV (reference sequence). The CDR3 region is CASSRKTLSLRGQETQYF. The CDR3 DNA follows: TGTGCCAGCAGTCGAAAAACCCTTTCTCTACGAGGCCAAGAGACCCAGTACTTC.

This chain links TRBV30 with TRBJ1-2; D might be TRBD1 (5 bases). There are 15 residues in the CDR3. CDR1 and CDR2 from the germline V gene are GTSNPN and SVGIG (reference sequence). Deletions cut 3 bases from V and 6 bases from J, with 20 bases between. In DNA, the CDR3 is TGTGCCTGGAGCCACCGTAACCGGGACGTCCATGGCTACACCTTC. This translates into CAWSHRNRDVHGYTF.

CDR3 protein: CATSADTGDYTNQPQHF. CDR3 nucleotides: TGTGCCACCAGCGCCGACACGGGGGATTACACCAATCAGCCCCAGCATTTT. This rearrangement joins TRBV15 to TRBJ1-5, with D possibly matching TRBD1 (5 bases). The CDR3 extends over 17 amino acids. Germline CDR1 is LNHNV and CDR2 is YYDKDF (reference sequence). V was pared by 5 bases and J by 3 bases, with 20 bases between. Supplemented by reference TRBV15 and TRBJ1-5, the full variable domain reads DAMVIQNPRYQVTQFGKPVTLSCSQTLNHNVMYWYQQKSSQAPKLLFHYYDKDFNNEADTPDNFQSRRPNTSFCFLDIRSPGLGDTAMYLCATSADTGDYTNQPQHFGDGTRLSIL.

The rearrangement links TRBV14 to TRBJ1-3; no clear D. Trimming removed 3 bases from V and 8 bases from J, with 5 bases in between. CDR3 length: 11 residues. Looked up from germline, CDR1 is SGHDN and CDR2 is FVKESK. As DNA, the CDR3 is TGTGCCAGCAGCCAGGATTACACCATATATTTT. Protein sequence: CASSQDYTIYF.

This sequence joins TRBV7-8 and TRBJ1-5, with 7 bases that match TRBD1. With 5 bases clipped from V and 2 bases from J, the junction kept 6 bases outside the gene matches. The germline V gene encodes CDR1 SGHVS and CDR2 FQNEAQ. The CDR3 spans 15 residues. CDR3 in DNA: TGTGCCAGCAGCACAGACAGGGCAGGCAATCAGCCCCAGCATTTT. This translates into CASSTDRAGNQPQHF.

The chain links TRBV15 to TRBJ2-3; 10 bases match TRBD1. The germline CDR1 and CDR2 sequences are LNHNV and YYDKDF (reference sequence). The V gene end was trimmed by 8 bases and the J gene end by 6 bases; junction bases not matched to a gene: 8. The CDR3 is made up of 14 amino acids. The DNA of the CDR3 is TGTGCCACCCGGGACAGGGGTTTTTGGGATACGCAGTATTTT. This codes for CATRDRGFWDTQYF.

This clone was recorded a few times. The chain carries TRBV19 and TRBJ2-1; either TRBD1 or TRBD2 may supply D (5 bases each). The CDR3 sequence is 15 residues long. The V end lost 5 bases, the J end lost 1 base, and 12 bases lay between the germline ends. Germline V gene sequence: CDR1 LNHDA, CDR2 SQIVND (reference sequence). CDR3 DNA sequence: TGTGCCAGTAGTCCGAGGGACGGGTCCTACAATGAGCAGTTCTTC. It yields the protein CASSPRDGSYNEQFF.

Regarding this clone: Other DNA sequences in the sample encode the same CDR3. The V and J genes are TRBV2 and TRBJ2-1; 7 nucleotides line up with TRBD1. From germline, CDR1 is SNHLY and CDR2 FYNNEI. There are 13 residues in the CDR3. V lost 5 bases, J lost 3 bases, and 1 base stayed unmatched. CDR3 bases: TGTGCCAGCAGTTGGGACAGCTACAATGAGCAGTTCTTC. Translated, it gives CASSWDSYNEQFF.

The chain links TRBV19 to TRBJ1-5; D is unclear. In germline, CDR1 is LNHDA, CDR2 SQIVND (reference sequence). V was shortened by 10 bases and J by 0 bases, with 16 bases between the two germline ends. The length of the CDR3 is 15 residues. The CDR3 coding sequence is TGTGCCACCAAGATGGACCGTTATAGCAATCAGCCCCAGCATTTT. Amino acid sequence: CATKMDRYSNQPQHF.

A few counts support this clone. The chain is built from TRBV5-4 and TRBJ1-1; a possible D gene is TRBD1 (6 bases). V was shortened by 3 bases and J by 4 bases, with 19 bases between the two germline ends. The CDR3 has 16 residues. Germline V lookup: CDR1 SGHNT, CDR2 YYREEE (reference sequence). In nucleotides, the CDR3 is TGTGCCAGCAGCTGGGGGGGGCAGGATTTCGGCACTGAAGCTTTCTTT. Translation: CASSWGGQDFGTEAFF.

The chain carries TRBV27 and TRBJ1-1; tentatively, D is TRBD1 (6 bases). Looked up from germline, CDR1 is MNHEY and CDR2 is SMNVEV (reference sequence). The CDR3 length is 12 residues. V lost 5 bases and J 7 bases, leaving 11 bases between the germline ends. The CDR3 here is CASSKADSEAFF. The CDR3 DNA sequence: TGTGCCAGCAGTAAAGCGGACAGTGAAGCTTTCTTT.

Only one count was recorded for this clone. The rearrangement joins TRBV30 to TRBJ2-7; weak D call: TRBD1 (5 bases). The CDR3 is made up of 12 amino acids. The V gene's germline CDR1 is GTSNPN and CDR2 SVGIG (reference sequence). V lost 3 bases, J lost 9 bases, and 15 bases lay in between. The CDR3 spells CAWSPRGTGQYF. The CDR3 DNA reads as TGTGCCTGGAGCCCAAGGGGAACAGGGCAGTACTTC.